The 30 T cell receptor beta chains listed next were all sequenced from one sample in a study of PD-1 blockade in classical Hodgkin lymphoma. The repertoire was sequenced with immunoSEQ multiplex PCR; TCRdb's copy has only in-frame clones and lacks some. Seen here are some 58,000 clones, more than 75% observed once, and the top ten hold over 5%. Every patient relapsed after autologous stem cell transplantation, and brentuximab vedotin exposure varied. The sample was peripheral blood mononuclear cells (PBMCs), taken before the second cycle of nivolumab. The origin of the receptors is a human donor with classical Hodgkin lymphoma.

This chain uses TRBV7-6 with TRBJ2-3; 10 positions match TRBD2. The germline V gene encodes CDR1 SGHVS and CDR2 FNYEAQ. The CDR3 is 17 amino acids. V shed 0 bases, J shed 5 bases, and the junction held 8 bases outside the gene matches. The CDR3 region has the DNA TGTGCCAGCAGCTTAGCGATTAGCGGGGGGCCAGGAGATACGCAGTATTTT. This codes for CASSLAISGGPGDTQYF.

The DNA of the CDR3 is TGTGCCAGCAGCCGTTTACAGGGAGTCCCTGAAGCTTTCTTT. Its protein product is CASSRLQGVPEAFF. The J gene is TRBJ1-1, the V gene TRBV21-1; TRBD1 was called by the table and not checked on the DNA. TRBV21-1 is described as a pseudogene. This CDR3 has 14 amino acids.

The CDR3 DNA is TGTGCCAGCAGCTACGCAGGGGGCCCCTACAATGAGCAGTTCTTC. It translates to CASSYAGGPYNEQFF. V is TRBV7-2 and J is TRBJ2-1, with 8 bases fitting TRBD1. The CDR3 extends over 15 amino acids. The germline V gene has CDR1 SGHTA and CDR2 FQGNSA. V shed 4 bases, J shed 2 bases, and the junction held 4 bases outside the gene matches.

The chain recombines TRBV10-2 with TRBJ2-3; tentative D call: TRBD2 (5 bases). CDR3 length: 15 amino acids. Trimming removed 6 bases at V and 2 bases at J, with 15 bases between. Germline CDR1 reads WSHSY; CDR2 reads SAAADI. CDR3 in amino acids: CASRTGKANTDTQYF. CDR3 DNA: TGCGCCAGCAGAACCGGGAAAGCGAACACAGATACGCAGTATTTT.

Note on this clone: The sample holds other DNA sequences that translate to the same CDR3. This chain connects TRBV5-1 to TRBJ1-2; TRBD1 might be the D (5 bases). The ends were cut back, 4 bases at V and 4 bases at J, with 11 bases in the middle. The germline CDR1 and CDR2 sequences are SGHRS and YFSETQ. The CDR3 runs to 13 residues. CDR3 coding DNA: TGCGCCAGCAGCCCAGACAGCAGCTATGGCTACACCTTC. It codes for CASSPDSSYGYTF.

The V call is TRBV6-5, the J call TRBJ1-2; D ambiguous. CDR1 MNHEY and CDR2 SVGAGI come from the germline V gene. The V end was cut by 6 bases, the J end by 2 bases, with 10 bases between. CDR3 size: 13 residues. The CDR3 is CASRGFVNYGYTF. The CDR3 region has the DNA TGTGCCAGCAGAGGATTCGTCAACTATGGCTACACCTTC.

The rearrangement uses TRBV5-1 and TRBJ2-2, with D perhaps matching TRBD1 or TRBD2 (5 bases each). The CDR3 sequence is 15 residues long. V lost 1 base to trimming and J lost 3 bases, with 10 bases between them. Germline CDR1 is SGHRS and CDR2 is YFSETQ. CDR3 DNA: TGCGCCAGCAGCTTGACGGGGACCGACACCGGGGAGCTGTTTTTT. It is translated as CASSLTGTDTGELFF.

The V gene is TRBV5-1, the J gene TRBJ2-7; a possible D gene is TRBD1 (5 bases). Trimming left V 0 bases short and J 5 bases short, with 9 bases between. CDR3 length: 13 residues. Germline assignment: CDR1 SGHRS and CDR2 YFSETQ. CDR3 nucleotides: TGCGCCAGCAGCTTGGTAGGGGTGGACGAGCAGTACTTC. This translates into CASSLVGVDEQYF.

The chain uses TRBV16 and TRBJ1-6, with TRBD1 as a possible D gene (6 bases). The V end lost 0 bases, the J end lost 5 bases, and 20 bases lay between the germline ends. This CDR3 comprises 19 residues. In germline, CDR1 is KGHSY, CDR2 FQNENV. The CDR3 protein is CASSQSKGDFGGNNSPLHF. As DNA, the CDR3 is TGTGCCAGCAGCCAATCCAAGGGGGATTTTGGCGGAAATAATTCACCCCTCCACTTT. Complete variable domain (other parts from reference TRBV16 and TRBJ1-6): GEEVAQTPKHLVRGEGQKAKLYCAPIKGHSYVFWYQQVLKNEFKFLISFQNENVFDETGMPKERFSAKCLPNSPCSLEIQATKLEDSAVYFCASSQSKGDFGGNNSPLHFGNGTRLTVT.

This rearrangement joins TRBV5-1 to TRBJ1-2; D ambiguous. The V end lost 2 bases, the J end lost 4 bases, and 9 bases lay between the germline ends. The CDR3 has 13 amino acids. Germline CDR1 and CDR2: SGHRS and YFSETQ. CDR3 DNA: TGCGCCAGCAGCTTCAGAGACGGCTATGGCTACACCTTC. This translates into CASSFRDGYGYTF.

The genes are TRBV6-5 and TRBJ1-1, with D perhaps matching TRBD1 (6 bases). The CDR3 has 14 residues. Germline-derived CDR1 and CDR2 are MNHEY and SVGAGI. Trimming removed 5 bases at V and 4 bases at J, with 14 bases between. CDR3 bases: TGTGCCAGCAGTGACTACAGGGTGGGCACTGAAGCTTTCTTT. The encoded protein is CASSDYRVGTEAFF.

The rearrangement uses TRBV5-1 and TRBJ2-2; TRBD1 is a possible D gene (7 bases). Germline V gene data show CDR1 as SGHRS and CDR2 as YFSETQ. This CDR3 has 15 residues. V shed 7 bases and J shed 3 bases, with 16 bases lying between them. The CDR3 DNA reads TGCGCCAGCCACCGACAGGGCGGGGACACCGGGGAGCTGTTTTTT. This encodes CASHRQGGDTGELFF.

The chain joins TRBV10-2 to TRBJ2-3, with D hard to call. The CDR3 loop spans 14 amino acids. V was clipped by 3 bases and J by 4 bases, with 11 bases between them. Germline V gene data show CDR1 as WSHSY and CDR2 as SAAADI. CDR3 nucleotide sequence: TGCGCCAGCAGTGATGTTGGGTATCCAGATACGCAGTATTTT. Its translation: CASSDVGYPDTQYF.

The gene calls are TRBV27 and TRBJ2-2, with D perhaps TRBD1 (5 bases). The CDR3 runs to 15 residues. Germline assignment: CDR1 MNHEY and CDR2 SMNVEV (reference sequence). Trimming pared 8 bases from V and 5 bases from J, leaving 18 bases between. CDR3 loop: CASGTIGVHTGELFF. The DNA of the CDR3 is TGTGCCAGCGGTACAATAGGGGTACATACCGGGGAGCTGTTTTTT.

CDR3 amino acids: CASSEEIRSSYNSPLHF. The CDR3 DNA follows: TGTGCCAGCAGTGAAGAGATCAGAAGCTCCTATAATTCACCCCTCCACTTT. The rearrangement joins TRBV6-1 to TRBJ1-6; unclear D gene. CDR1 is MNHNS, CDR2 SASEGT, per germline. V lost 1 base to trimming and J lost 0 bases, with 10 bases between them. This CDR3 is 17 amino acids long.

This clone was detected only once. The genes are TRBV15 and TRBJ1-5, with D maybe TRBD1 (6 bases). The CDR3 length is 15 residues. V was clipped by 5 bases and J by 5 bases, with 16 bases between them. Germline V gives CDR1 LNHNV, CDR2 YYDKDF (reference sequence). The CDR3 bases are TGTGCCACCAGCTGGACTGGGGGGCTGCATCAGCCCCAGCATTTT. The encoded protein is CATSWTGGLHQPQHF.

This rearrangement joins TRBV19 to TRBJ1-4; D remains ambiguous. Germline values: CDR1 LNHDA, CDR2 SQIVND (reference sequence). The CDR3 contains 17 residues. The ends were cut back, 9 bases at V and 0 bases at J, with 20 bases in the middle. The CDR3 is CASTRAQAVATNEKLFF. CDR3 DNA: TGTGCCAGCACCCGGGCGCAGGCCGTCGCAACTAATGAAAAACTGTTTTTT.

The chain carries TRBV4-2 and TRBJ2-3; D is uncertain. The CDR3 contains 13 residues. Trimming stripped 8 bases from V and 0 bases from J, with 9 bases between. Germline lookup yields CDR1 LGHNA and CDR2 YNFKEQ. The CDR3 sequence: CASRDQSTDTQYF. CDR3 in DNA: TGTGCCAGCCGCGACCAGAGCACAGATACGCAGTATTTT.

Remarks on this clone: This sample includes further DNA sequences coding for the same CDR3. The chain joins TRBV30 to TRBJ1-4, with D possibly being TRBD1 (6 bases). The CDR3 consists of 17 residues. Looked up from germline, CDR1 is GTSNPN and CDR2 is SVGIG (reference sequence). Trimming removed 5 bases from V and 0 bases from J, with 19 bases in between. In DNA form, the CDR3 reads TGTGCCTGGGGGGGGCAGGCTCTATGGGCAACTAATGAAAAACTGTTTTTT. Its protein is CAWGGQALWATNEKLFF.

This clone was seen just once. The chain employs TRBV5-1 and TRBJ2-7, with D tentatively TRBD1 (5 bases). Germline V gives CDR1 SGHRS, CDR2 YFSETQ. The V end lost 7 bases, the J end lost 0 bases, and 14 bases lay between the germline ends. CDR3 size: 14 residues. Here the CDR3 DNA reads TGCGCCAGCGGCATACAGGCTAGCTCCTACGAGCAGTACTTC. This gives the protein CASGIQASSYEQYF.

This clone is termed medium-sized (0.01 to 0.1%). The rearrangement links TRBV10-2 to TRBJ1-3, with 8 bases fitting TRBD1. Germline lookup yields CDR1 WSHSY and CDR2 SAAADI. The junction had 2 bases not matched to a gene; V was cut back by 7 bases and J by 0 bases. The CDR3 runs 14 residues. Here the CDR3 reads CASKTGGSGNTIYF. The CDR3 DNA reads TGCGCCAGCAAAACAGGGGGCTCTGGAAACACCATATATTTT.

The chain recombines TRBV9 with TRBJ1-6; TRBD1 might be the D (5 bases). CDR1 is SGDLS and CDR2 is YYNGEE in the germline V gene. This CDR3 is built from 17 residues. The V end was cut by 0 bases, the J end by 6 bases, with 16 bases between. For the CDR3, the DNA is TGTGCCAGCAGCGTAGAATGGAGGGGTGATGGTAATTCACCCCTCCACTTT. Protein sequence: CASSVEWRGDGNSPLHF.

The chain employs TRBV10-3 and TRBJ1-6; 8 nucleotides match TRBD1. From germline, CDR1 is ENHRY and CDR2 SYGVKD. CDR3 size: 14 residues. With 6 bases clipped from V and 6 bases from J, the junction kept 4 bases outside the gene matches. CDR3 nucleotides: TGTGCCATCAGAGGGACAGGCGCTAATTCACCCCTCCACTTT. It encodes CAIRGTGANSPLHF.

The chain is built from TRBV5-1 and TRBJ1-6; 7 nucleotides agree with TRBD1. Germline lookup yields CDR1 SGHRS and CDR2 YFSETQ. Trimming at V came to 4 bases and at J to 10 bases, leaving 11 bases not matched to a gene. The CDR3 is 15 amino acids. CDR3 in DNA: TGCGCCAGCAGCCCGACAGGGTCAAGTAGCTCACCCCTCCACTTT. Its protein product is CASSPTGSSSSPLHF.

CDR3 loop: CASSPTGAGDGYTF. The CDR3 DNA reads as TGTGCCAGCAGCCCGACAGGGGCAGGTGATGGCTACACCTTC. The chain employs TRBV6-6 and TRBJ1-2, with TRBD1 matching over 8 bases. This CDR3 is built from 14 residues. Trimming removed 6 bases from V and 6 bases from J; junction bases left unmatched: 9. Germline values: CDR1 MNHNY, CDR2 SVGAGI (reference sequence).

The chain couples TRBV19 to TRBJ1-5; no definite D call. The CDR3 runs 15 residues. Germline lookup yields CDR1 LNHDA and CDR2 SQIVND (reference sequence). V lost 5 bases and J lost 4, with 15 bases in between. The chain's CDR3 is CASSPGRVGNQPQHF. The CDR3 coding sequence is TGTGCCAGTAGTCCTGGGCGCGTGGGAAATCAGCCCCAGCATTTT.

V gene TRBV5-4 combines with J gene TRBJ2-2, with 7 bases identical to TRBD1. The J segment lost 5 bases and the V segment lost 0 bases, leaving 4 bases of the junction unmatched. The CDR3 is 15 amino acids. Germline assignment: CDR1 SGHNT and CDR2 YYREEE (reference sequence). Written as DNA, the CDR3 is TGTGCCAGCAGCTTGGACAGGGGATGGACCGGGGAGCTGTTTTTT. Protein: CASSLDRGWTGELFF.

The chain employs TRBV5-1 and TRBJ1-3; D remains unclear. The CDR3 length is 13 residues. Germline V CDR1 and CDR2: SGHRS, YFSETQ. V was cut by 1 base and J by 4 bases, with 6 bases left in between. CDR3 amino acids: CASSLNSGNTIYF. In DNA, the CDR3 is TGCGCCAGCAGCTTGAACTCCGGAAACACCATATATTTT.

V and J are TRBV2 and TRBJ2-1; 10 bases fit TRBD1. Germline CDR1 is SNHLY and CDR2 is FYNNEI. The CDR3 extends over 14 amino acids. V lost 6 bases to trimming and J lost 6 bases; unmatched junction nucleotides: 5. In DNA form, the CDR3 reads TGTGCCAGCAGCAAGGACAGGGGGGGCAATGAGCAGTTCTTC. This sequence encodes CASSKDRGGNEQFF.

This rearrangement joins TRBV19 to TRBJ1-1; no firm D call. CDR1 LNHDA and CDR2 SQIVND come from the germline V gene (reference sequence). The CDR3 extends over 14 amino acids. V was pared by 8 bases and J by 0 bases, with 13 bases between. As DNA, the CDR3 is TGTGCCAGTGGCTTTTTGGGCGTGAACACTGAAGCTTTCTTT. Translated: CASGFLGVNTEAFF. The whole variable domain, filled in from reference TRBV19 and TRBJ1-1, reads DGGITQSPKYLFRKEGQNVTLSCEQNLNHDAMYWYRQDPGQGLRLIYYSQIVNDFQKGDIAEGYSVSREKKESFPLTVTSAQKNPTAFYLCASGFLGVNTEAFFGQGTRLTVV.